A single sample gave rise to the 10 T cell receptor beta chains below, sequenced in a study of OX40 agonist ivuxolimab in advanced cancers. Clones were sequenced by immunoSEQ multiplex PCR, and TCRdb holds only the in-frame ones, with some missing. The sample yields about 73,000 clones, 75% to 90% seen once. The sample here was CD4+ or CD8+ T cells sorted from blood, taken in a trial of the OX40 agonist ivuxolimab. The receptors originated from an adult with an advanced solid tumor such as melanoma, head and neck, liver or kidney cancer.

The CDR3 here is CASSIVPSGRRNEQFF. CDR3 in DNA: TGTGCCAGTAGTATAGTTCCTAGCGGGAGGCGCAATGAGCAGTTCTTC. This chain uses TRBV19 with TRBJ2-1; 11 positions agree with TRBD2. The V and J ends lost 1 base and 6 bases, in that order; junction bases with no gene match: 5. Germline CDR1 is LNHDA and CDR2 is SQIVND (reference sequence). The CDR3 runs 16 residues.

This chain connects TRBV11-2 to TRBJ2-1; perhaps TRBD1 as D (5 bases). This CDR3 has 15 amino acids. In germline, CDR1 is SGHAT, CDR2 FQNNGV. V was cut by 0 bases and J by 4 bases, with 10 bases left in between. The CDR3 nucleotides read TGTGCCAGCAGCTTAGATAGGCGACAGTACAATGAGCAGTTCTTC. Amino acids: CASSLDRRQYNEQFF.

This chain links TRBV2 with TRBJ1-2; D gene ambiguous. Germline V CDR1 and CDR2: SNHLY, FYNNEI. There are 14 residues in the CDR3. Deletions cut 4 bases from V and 0 bases from J, with 9 bases between. The CDR3 here is CASSGAGANYGYTF. Here the CDR3 DNA reads TGTGCCAGCAGTGGGGCGGGAGCTAACTATGGCTACACCTTC.

This chain uses TRBV11-2 with TRBJ2-2; either TRBD1 or TRBD2 may fit D (6 bases each). Germline CDR1 reads SGHAT; CDR2 reads FQNNGV. With 1 base removed from V and 6 bases from J, the gap between germline ends came to 12 bases. This CDR3 region has 15 residues. CDR3 in amino acids: CASSLGGALAGELFF. DNA for the CDR3: TGTGCCAGCAGCTTAGGGGGGGCGCTGGCCGGGGAGCTGTTTTTT.

The J gene is TRBJ2-7, the V gene TRBV11-3; TRBD2 matches 8 bases. CDR3 length: 15 residues. Unmatched junction bases numbered 5, after V lost 1 base and J lost 3 bases. CDR1 SGHNT and CDR2 YENEEA come from the germline V gene. The CDR3 is CASSLAPSGYYEQYF. CDR3 nucleotide sequence: TGTGCCAGCAGCTTAGCCCCTAGCGGGTACTACGAGCAGTACTTC.

The rearrangement uses TRBV30 and TRBJ2-3; D is ambiguous. The CDR3 extends over 12 amino acids. Germline CDR1 and CDR2: GTSNPN and SVGIG (reference sequence). V dropped 3 bases and J dropped 6 bases, with 10 bases sitting between them. Here the CDR3 reads CAWRSGRDTQYF. The DNA for the CDR3 is TGTGCCTGGAGATCGGGCCGGGATACGCAGTATTTT.

This rearrangement joins TRBV7-9 to TRBJ2-2; tentative D call: TRBD1 (5 bases). Germline V gene data show CDR1 as SEHNR and CDR2 as FQNEAQ (reference sequence). Trimming took off 0 bases at V and 5 bases at J, with 13 bases between the two ends. The CDR3 covers 16 residues. The CDR3 nucleotides are TGTGCCAGCAGCTTAGCGGCCAGGGAATTTACCGGGGAGCTGTTTTTT. It yields the protein CASSLAAREFTGELFF.

V gene TRBV10-3 combines with J gene TRBJ2-7; TRBD2 matches 8 bases. The germline gives CDR1 ENHRY, CDR2 SYGVKD. V lost 2 bases to trimming and J lost 2 bases; unmatched junction nucleotides: 5. The CDR3 runs 15 residues. The CDR3 protein is CAISEVAGTTYEQYF. DNA for the CDR3: TGTGCCATCAGTGAGGTAGCGGGGACCACCTACGAGCAGTACTTC.

The genes are TRBV9 and TRBJ2-7; tentative D call: TRBD2 (6 bases). The ends were cut back, 4 bases at V and 5 bases at J, with 10 bases in the middle. CDR3 length: 12 amino acids. CDR1 and CDR2 from the germline V gene are SGDLS and YYNGEE. This chain's CDR3 is CASSPGGDEQYF. The CDR3 DNA follows: TGTGCCAGCAGCCCAGGAGGGGACGAGCAGTACTTC. Full variable domain (remainder filled in from reference TRBV9 and TRBJ2-7): DSGVTQTPKHLITATGQRVTLRCSPRSGDLSVYWYQQSLDQGLQFLIQYYNGEERAKGNILERFSAQQFPDLHSELNLSSLELGDSALYFCASSPGGDEQYFGPGTRLTVT.

The rearrangement links TRBV19 to TRBJ2-7; D is tentatively TRBD1 or TRBD2 (6 bases each). This CDR3 is built from 15 residues. Trimming left V 1 base short and J 5 bases short, with 15 bases between. CDR1 is LNHDA, CDR2 SQIVND, per germline (reference sequence). The CDR3 DNA sequence: TGTGCCAGTAGTATAGGCGGCAGGGGACTGAACGAGCAGTACTTC. Translation gives CASSIGGRGLNEQYF. Full variable domain (rest looked up from reference TRBV19 and TRBJ2-7): DGGITQSPKYLFRKEGQNVTLSCEQNLNHDAMYWYRQDPGQGLRLIYYSQIVNDFQKGDIAEGYSVSREKKESFPLTVTSAQKNPTAFYLCASSIGGRGLNEQYFGPGTRLTVT.